This T cell receptor beta chain derives from a study of blood T cell repertoires in COVID-19. As for the study in general: T cells, B-cell-depleted T cells, or PBMCs provided the cDNA or gDNA that served as material.

In Seattle, patients joined the study during active infection and were tracked longitudinally. Only in-frame clones appear in the TCRdb table, and some are missing; sequencing was by immunoSEQ multiplex PCR. The sample lists some 220,000 clones; approximately 85% were seen once. Per the germline V gene, CDR1 is SGHDN and CDR2 is FVKESK. The CDR3 contains 16 residues. Between the trimmed V and J ends, which lost 6 bases and 8 bases, there was a span of 22 bases. The chain couples TRBV14 to TRBJ1-4, with D perhaps TRBD1 (5 bases). The sequenced sample was peripheral blood. This clonotype was obtained from a woman in her seventies with COVID-19, enrolled during active disease. The chain's CDR3 is CASSPGWRGGREKLFF. In DNA form, the CDR3 reads TGTGCCAGCAGTCCCGGGTGGAGGGGCGGACGCGAAAAACTGTTTTTT. The variable domain in full, completed from reference TRBV14 and TRBJ1-4, reads EAGVTQFPSHSVIEKGQTVTLRCDPISGHDNLYWYRRVMGKEIKFLLHFVKESKQDESGMPNNRFLAERTGGTYSTLKVQPAELEDSGVYFCASSPGWRGGREKLFFGSGTQLSVL.